This T cell receptor (beta chain) was captured in a study of cytomegalovirus exposure and HLA in healthy donors. Study summary: Findings of an earlier analysis included around 100 million unique TCR beta sequences from 200 million or so T cells.

With respect to this clone: The antigen is not known.

PCR primers comprised 60 Vbeta and 13 Jbeta primers. Here immunoSEQ multiplex PCR was the method, and the copy in TCRdb shows in-frame clones only, minus some. This sample yields 85,000 to 100,000 clones, of which over 70% are seen a single time; under 7.5% belongs to the top ten. Study observations and caveats: Another analysis was done later, and it associated around 15,000 TCR beta sequences with HLA alleles at 0.05 false discovery rate. There were some public TCRs occurring in many donors, but most TCR sequences were rare. An analysis that came later showed most CMV-associated TCR beta chains appearing HLA-restricted.

The length of the CDR3 is 13 residues. Per the germline V gene, CDR1 is MNHEY and CDR2 is SMNVEV (reference sequence). V dropped 11 bases and J dropped 5; count of bases not matched to a gene: 8. The sample consisted of PBMCs. V and J are TRBV27 and TRBJ2-3, with 9 nucleotides matching TRBD2. The source is a man aged 45-65 years in good health and CMV-seropositive. The CDR3 nucleotides read TGTGCCTCGGGGGGACTAGCTCAAGATACGCAGTATTTT. Translation gives CASGGLAQDTQYF.